The text below deals with one TCR beta chain. What it binds is unknown. The use of genomic DNA as template underpinned the TCR beta VDJ and CDR3 profiling. TCRdb analysed the reads with MiXCR anew, one entry per CDR3 protein. The sample yields roughly 180,000 distinct CDR3 sequences, about half seen once. This sample was included in a study of CD8+CD57+ T cells in acquired aplastic anemia. Study as a whole: On average, sorted CD4+ and CD8+ cells gave 3.2 ug of DNA. Researchers reported that healthy donors averaged about 9.8 million reads for CD4+ cells. The study's findings and limits: Patients and controls were found to share twenty-nine CD8+ CDR3 sequences.

The sequenced material came from sorted CD4+, CD8+, or CD8+CD57+ T cells (not recorded which) from PBMCs. The TCR comes from a human donor in good health.

Written as DNA, the CDR3 is TGTGCCAGCAGCTCGACAGGGTTTGCCGAGCAGTACTTC. This gives the protein CASSSTGFAEQYF. This chain joins TRBV7-1 and TRBJ2-7; the match to TRBD1 covers 7 bases. TRBV7-1 is an open reading frame, and its role is uncertain. This CDR3 spans 13 amino acids. V gave up 3 bases and J gave up 6 bases; unmatched junction bases: 5.